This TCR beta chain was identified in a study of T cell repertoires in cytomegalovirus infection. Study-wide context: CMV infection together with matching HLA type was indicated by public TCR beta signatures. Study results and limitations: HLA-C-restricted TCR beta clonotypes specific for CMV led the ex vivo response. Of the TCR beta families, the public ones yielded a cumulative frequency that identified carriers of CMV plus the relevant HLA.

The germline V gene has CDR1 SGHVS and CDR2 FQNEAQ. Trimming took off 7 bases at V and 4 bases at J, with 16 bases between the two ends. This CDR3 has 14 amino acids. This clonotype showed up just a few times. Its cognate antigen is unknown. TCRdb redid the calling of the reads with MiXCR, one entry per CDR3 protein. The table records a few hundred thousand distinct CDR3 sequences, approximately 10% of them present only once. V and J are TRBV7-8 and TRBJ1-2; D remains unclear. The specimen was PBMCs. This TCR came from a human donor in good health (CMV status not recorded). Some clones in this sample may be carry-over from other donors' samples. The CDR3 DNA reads TGTGCCAGCACCCCGGTCGAGGGCCTCTATGGCTACACCTTC. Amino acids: CASTPVEGLYGYTF.